The sample holds one count of the clone carrying this TCR beta chain. CDR3 length: 16 residues. V was pared by 2 bases and J by 3 bases, with 15 bases between. The table came from immunoSEQ multiplex PCR; TCRdb's copy has only in-frame clones and leaves some out. This table has 350,000 to 400,000 clones, roughly 86% appearing once. The entry originates in a study of blood T cell repertoires in COVID-19. Participant reports of clinical history set cohort assignment. The TCR was taken from a woman aged 25 to 45 who had recovered from COVID-19. The rearrangement uses TRBV5-3 and TRBJ2-1; D ambiguous. TRBV5-3 is sorted into the ORF group, with uncertain function. Sequencing used PBMCs or T cells enriched from blood (not recorded which). CDR3 amino acids: CARSFYAAGNYNEQFF. CDR3 in DNA: TGTGCCAGAAGCTTCTATGCTGCAGGAAACTACAATGAGCAGTTCTTC.